This T cell receptor beta chain was sequenced in a study of cytomegalovirus exposure and HLA in healthy donors. Regarding the study as a whole: Several of the most significant clusters were apparently associated with common viral pathogens in a later analysis. Compared with the roughly 700-donor mean, an Asian-associated ancestry cluster reportedly had fewer N-insertions, according to a later analysis. In a later analysis, CMV-associated beta chains were mostly HLA-associated, it appeared.

PCR was performed using 60 Vbeta and 13 Jbeta primers. Profiled with immunoSEQ multiplex PCR; TCRdb holds only in-frame clones, not every one. The sample has approximately 200,000 clones; about 77% are singletons. Comment on this clone: The antigen remains unidentified.

Healthy bone marrow donors formed the donor group. This clonotype was sampled from a man aged 25-45 years in good health and CMV-seropositive. Sequencing used PBMCs.

The CDR3, as DNA: TGTGCCAGCAGCTACGACAGTGGGGGCAATCAGCCCCAGCATTTT. It is translated as CASSYDSGGNQPQHF. The chain employs TRBV7-9 and TRBJ1-5; possibly TRBD1 for D (5 bases). CDR1 SEHNR and CDR2 FQNEAQ come from the germline V gene (reference sequence). The CDR3 loop spans 15 amino acids. Trimming took off 4 bases at V and 2 bases at J, with 12 bases between the two ends.